The source of this T cell receptor (beta chain) is a study of cytomegalovirus exposure and HLA in healthy donors. General observations from the study: Indistinguishable V segments such as TRBV6-2 and TRBV6-3 were excluded. The study had only CMV serostatus as immune exposure information. An analysis that came later showed most CMV-associated TCR beta chains appearing HLA-restricted.

With respect to this clone: Its cognate antigen is unknown.

The PCR had 60 Vbeta and 13 Jbeta primers. TCRdb's table, derived via immunoSEQ multiplex PCR, lists solely in-frame clones and lacks some. The profile covers fewer than 200,000 clones, with 75% to 90% appearing a single time and about 5% taken by the ten largest. The germline CDR1 and CDR2 sequences are SGDLS and YYNGEE. The CDR3 has 15 amino acids. The sequencing input was PBMCs. This receptor was taken from a woman in her forties or fifties in good health and CMV-seropositive. The chain links TRBV9 to TRBJ2-5; 10 nucleotides match TRBD2. The closer fit of TRBJ2-7 to the DNA end suggests the J call may be wrong. Here the CDR3 reads CASSTGLAEAYEQYF. CDR3 nucleotide sequence: TGTGCCAGCAGTACAGGACTAGCGGAAGCTTACGAGCAGTACTTC.